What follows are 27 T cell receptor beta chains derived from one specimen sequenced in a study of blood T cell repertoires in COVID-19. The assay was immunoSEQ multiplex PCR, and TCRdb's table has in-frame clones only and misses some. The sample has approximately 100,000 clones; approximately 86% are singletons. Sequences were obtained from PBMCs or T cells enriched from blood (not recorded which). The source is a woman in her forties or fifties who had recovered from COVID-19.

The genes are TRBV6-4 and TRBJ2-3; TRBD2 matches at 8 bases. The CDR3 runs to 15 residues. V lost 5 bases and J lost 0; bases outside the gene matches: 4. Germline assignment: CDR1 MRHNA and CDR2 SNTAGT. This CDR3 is CASSPSGQSTDTQYF. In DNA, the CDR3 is TGTGCCAGCAGTCCTAGCGGGCAGAGCACAGATACGCAGTATTTT.

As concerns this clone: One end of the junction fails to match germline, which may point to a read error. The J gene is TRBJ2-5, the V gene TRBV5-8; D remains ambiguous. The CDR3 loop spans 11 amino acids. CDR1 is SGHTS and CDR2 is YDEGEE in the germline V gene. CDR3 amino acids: CASSLTKTQYF. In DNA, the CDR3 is TGTGCCAGCAGCTTGACAAAGACTCAGTACTTC. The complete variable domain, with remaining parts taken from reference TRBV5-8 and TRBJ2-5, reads EAGVTQSPTHLIKTRGQQATLRCSPISGHTSVYWYQQALGLGLQFLLWYDEGEERNRGNFPPRFSGRQFPNYSSELNVNALELEDSALYLCASSLTKTQYFGPGTRLLVL.

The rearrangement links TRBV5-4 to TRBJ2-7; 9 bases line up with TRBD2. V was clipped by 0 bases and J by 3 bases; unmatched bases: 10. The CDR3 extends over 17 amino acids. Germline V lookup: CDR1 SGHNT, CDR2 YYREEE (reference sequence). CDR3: CASSLGAAGGQSYEQYF. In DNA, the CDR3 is TGTGCCAGCAGCTTGGGTGCGGCGGGGGGGCAGAGCTACGAGCAGTACTTC. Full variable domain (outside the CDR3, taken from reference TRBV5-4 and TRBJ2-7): ETGVTQSPTHLIKTRGQQVTLRCSSQSGHNTVSWYQQALGQGPQFIFQYYREEENGRGNFPPRFSGLQFPNYSSELNVNALELDDSALYLCASSLGAAGGQSYEQYFGPGTRLTVT.

The CDR3 sequence is CASSIASSGVSTQYF. Here the CDR3 DNA reads TGTGCCAGTAGTATCGCTTCTTCAGGGGTCAGTACGCAGTATTTT. J is TRBJ2-3 and V is TRBV19; TRBD1 is a possible D gene (6 bases). CDR3 length equals 15 residues. Germline V gene data show CDR1 as LNHDA and CDR2 as SQIVND (reference sequence). The ends were cut back, 3 bases at V and 8 bases at J, with 18 bases in the middle.

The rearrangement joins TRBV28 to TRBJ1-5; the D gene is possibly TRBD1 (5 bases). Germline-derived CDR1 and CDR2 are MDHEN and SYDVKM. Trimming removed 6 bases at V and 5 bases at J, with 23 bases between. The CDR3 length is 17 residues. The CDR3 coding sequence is TGTGCCAGCAGCTTGTTGCGTTGGGGGGGGACTTATCAGCCCCAGCATTTT. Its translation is CASSLLRWGGTYQPQHF.

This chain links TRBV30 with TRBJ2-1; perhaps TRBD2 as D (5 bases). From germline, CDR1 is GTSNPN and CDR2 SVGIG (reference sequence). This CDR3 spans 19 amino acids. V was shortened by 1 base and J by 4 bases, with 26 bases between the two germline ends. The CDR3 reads CAWSGAAEVLKRGYNEQFF. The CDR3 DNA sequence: TGTGCCTGGAGTGGCGCGGCCGAAGTTTTAAAACGGGGTTACAATGAGCAGTTCTTC.

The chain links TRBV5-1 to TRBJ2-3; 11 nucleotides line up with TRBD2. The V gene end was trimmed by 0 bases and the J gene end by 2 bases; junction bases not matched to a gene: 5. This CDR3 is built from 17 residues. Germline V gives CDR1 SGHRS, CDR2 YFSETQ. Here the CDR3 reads CASSLAMTSGDTDTQYF. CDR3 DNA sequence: TGCGCCAGCAGCTTGGCCATGACTAGCGGGGACACAGATACGCAGTATTTT. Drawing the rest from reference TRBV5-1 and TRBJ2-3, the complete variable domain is KAGVTQTPRYLIKTRGQQVTLSCSPISGHRSVSWYQQTPGQGLQFLFEYFSETQRNKGNFPGRFSGRQFSNSRSEMNVSTLELGDSALYLCASSLAMTSGDTDTQYFGPGTRLTVL.

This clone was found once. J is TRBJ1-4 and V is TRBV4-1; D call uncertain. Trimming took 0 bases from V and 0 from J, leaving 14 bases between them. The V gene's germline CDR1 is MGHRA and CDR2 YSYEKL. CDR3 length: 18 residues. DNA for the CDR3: TGCGCCAGCAGCCAAGAGGGTGGAGGACGTGCAACTAATGAAAAACTGTTTTTT. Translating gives CASSQEGGGRATNEKLFF.

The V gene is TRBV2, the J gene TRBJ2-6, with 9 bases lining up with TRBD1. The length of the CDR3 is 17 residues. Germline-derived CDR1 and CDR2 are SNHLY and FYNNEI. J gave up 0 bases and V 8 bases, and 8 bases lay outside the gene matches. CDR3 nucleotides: TGTGCCAGCTCTACGGACAGGGGAACCTCTGGGGCCAACGTCCTGACTTTC. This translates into CASSTDRGTSGANVLTF.

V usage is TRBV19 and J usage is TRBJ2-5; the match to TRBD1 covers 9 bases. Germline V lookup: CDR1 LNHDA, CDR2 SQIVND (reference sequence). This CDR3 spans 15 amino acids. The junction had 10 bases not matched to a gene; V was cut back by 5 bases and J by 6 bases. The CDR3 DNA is TGTGCCAGTAGTGATCCGGGACAGGGTCTGAAGACCCAGTACTTC. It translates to CASSDPGQGLKTQYF.

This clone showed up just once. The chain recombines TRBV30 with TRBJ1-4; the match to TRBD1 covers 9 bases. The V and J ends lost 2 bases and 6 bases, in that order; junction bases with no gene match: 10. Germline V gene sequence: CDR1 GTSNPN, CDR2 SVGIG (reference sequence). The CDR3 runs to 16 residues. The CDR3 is CAWSTEQGASYEKLFF. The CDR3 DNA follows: TGTGCCTGGAGTACCGAACAGGGGGCTTCTTATGAAAAACTGTTTTTT.

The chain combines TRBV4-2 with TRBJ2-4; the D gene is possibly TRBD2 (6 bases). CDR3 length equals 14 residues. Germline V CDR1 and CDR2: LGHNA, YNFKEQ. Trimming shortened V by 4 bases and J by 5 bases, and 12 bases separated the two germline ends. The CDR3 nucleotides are TGTGCCAGCAGCCGAGGCGGGGTCGAAAACATTCAGTACTTC. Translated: CASSRGGVENIQYF.

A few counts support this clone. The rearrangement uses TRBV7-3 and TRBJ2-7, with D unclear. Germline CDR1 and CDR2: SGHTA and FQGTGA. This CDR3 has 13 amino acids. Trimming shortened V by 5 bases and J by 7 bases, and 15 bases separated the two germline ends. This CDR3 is CASSLGSPEEQYF. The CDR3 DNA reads TGTGCCAGCAGCCTGGGCTCCCCGGAAGAGCAGTACTTC.

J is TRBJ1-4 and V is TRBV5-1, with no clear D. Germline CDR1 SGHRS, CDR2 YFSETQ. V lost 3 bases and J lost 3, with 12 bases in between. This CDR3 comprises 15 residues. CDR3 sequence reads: CASSSGGSANEKLFF. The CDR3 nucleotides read TGCGCCAGCAGCTCTGGCGGTTCAGCTAATGAAAAACTGTTTTTT.

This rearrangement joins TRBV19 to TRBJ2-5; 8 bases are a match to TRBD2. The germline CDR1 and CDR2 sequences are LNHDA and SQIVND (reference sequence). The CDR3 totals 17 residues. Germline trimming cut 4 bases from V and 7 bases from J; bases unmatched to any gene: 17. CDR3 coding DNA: TGTGCCAGTAGTACCAGCGGTGCACTAGCGGCGGGAGGGACCCAGTACTTC. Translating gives CASSTSGALAAGGTQYF.

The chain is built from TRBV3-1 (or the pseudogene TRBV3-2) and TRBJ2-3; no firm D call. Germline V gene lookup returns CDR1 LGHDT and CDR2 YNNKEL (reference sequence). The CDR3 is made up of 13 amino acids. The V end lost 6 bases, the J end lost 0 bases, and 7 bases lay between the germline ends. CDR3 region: CASRLSSTDTQYF. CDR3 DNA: TGTGCCAGCAGACTTTCTAGCACAGATACGCAGTATTTT.

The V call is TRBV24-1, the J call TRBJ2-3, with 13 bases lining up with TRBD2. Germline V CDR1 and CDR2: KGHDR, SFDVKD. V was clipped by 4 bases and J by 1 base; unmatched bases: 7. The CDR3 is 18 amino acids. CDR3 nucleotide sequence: TGTGCCACCAGTGACCCAACTAGCGGGGGGGAAGGCACAGATACGCAGTATTTT. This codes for CATSDPTSGGEGTDTQYF.

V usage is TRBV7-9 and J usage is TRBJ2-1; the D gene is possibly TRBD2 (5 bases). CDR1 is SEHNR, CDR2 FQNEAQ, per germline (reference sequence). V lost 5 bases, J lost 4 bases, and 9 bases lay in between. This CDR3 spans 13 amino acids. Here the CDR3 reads CASSPEGYNEQFF. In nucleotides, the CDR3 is TGTGCCAGCAGCCCTGAGGGTTACAATGAGCAGTTCTTC.

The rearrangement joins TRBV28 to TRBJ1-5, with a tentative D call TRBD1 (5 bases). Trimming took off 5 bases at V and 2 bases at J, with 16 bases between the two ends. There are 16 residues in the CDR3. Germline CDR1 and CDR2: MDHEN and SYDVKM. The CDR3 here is CASSEQDRLGNQPQHF. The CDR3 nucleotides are TGTGCCAGCAGTGAACAAGACAGACTAGGCAATCAGCCCCAGCATTTT.

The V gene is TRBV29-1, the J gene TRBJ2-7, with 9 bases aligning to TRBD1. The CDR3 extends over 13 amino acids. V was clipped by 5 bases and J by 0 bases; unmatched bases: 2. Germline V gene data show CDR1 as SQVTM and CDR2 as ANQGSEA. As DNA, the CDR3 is TGCAGCGTTCTACAGGGGGCCTCCTACGAGCAGTACTTC. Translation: CSVLQGASYEQYF.

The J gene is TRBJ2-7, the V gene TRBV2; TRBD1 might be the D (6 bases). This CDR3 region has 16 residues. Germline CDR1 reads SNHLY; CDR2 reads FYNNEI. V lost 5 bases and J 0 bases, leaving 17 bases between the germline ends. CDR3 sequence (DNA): TGTGCCAGCAGTAATCCCCACAGGGCCGTCTCCTACGAGCAGTACTTC. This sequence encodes CASSNPHRAVSYEQYF.

CDR3 amino acids: CASSLGRHTEAFF. The DNA of the CDR3 is TGCGCCAGCAGCTTGGGGAGACACACTGAAGCTTTCTTT. The chain carries TRBV5-1 and TRBJ1-1; D unresolved. Germline V CDR1 and CDR2: SGHRS, YFSETQ. V gave up 0 bases and J gave up 3 bases, with 6 bases separating them. The CDR3 contains 13 residues. Full variable domain (outside the CDR3, taken from reference TRBV5-1 and TRBJ1-1): KAGVTQTPRYLIKTRGQQVTLSCSPISGHRSVSWYQQTPGQGLQFLFEYFSETQRNKGNFPGRFSGRQFSNSRSEMNVSTLELGDSALYLCASSLGRHTEAFFGQGTRLTVV.

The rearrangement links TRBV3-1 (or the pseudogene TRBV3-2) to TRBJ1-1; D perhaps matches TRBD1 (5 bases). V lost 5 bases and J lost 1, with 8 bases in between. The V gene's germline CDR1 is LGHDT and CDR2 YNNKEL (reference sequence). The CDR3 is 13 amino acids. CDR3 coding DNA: TGTGCCAGCAGCAAGGACACGAACACTGAAGCTTTCTTT. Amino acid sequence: CASSKDTNTEAFF.

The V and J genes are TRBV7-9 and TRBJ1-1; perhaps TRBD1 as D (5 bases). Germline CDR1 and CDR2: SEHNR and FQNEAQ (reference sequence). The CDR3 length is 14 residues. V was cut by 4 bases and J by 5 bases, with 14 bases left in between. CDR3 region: CASSSPSGWTEAFF. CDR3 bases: TGTGCCAGCAGCTCCCCCTCAGGGTGGACTGAAGCTTTCTTT.

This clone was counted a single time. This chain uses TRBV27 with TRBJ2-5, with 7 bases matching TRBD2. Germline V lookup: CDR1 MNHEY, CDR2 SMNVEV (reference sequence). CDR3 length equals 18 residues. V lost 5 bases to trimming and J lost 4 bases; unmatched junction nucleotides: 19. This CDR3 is CASSQPGSRGRVIETQYF. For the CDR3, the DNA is TGTGCCAGCAGTCAACCAGGGAGCCGAGGGAGGGTGATAGAGACCCAGTACTTC.

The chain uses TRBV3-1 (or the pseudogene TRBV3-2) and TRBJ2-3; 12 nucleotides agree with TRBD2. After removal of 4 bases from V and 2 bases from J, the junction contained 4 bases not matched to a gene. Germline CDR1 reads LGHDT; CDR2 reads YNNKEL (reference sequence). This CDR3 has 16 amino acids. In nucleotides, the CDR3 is TGTGCCAGCAGCCGTCTAGCGGGGGGGATCACAGATACGCAGTATTTT. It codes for CASSRLAGGITDTQYF.

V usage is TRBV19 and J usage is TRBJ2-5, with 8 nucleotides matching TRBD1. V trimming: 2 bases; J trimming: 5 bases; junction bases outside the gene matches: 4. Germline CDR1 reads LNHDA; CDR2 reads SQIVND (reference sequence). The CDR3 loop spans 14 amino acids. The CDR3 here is CASSIRTGRETQYF. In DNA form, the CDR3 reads TGTGCCAGTAGTATACGGACAGGGAGGGAGACCCAGTACTTC.